This TCR beta chain was found in a study of T cell repertoires in cytomegalovirus infection (dated by TCRdb to between 2018 and 2020). Looking at the study overall: Alongside well-studied HLA-B-restricted epitopes, the peptide stimulations were aimed at recently identified HLA-C-restricted CMV epitopes, whose presentation resists viral immunomodulation. Because public TCR beta signatures pointed to carriage of CMV infection together with the matching HLA type, the HLA type of each donor mattered for the analysis. Results the study describes overall, beyond this receptor: In both this cohort and an independent roughly 350-donor cohort, the cumulative frequency of public TCR beta family members distinguished carriers of CMV infection plus the relevant HLA type. The ex vivo response was dominated by HLA-C-restricted CMV-specific TCR beta clonotypes, which also provided the single most frequent clonotype in two of eight donors.

The sequencing machine was an Illumina HiSeq 1500. TCRdb trimmed public reads at Q25 via fastp, called clones via MiXCR and kept in-frame beta chains. CDR3 protein sequences are deduplicated, and each keeps its most common genes and DNA. In this sample the table shows hundreds of thousands of distinct CDR3 sequences, roughly a third of which occur a single time. Together, the top ten hold over 15% of the sample. According to the germline V gene, CDR1 reads SGHVS and CDR2 reads FQNEAQ. The CDR3 holds 15 amino acids from the cysteine to the phenylalanine. Of the read, only the CDR3 DNA is kept; its 45 bases are in frame from base 1. With regard to this clonotype: What this receptor recognizes is not known. Just one base apart from a much larger clone, this may be a read error.

The sample's treatment or condition, from its label and the paper: in vitro stimulation with specific CMV peptide epitopes to enrich CMV-specific T cells. The rearrangement joined TRBV7-8 to TRBJ2-5, with a weak D call of TRBD1 (6 bases match). Sample: cultured PBMCs, taken from culture after CMV antigen stimulation. This clonotype was sampled from a human donor in good health (CMV status not recorded). Some clones in this sample may be carry-over from other donors' samples. The DNA sequence reads TGTGTCAGCAGCTTAGAAGGGCAGGGGAGAAAGACCCAGTACTTC. It codes for CVSSLEGQGRKTQYF.